A selection of T cell receptor beta chains follows, all from one sample in a study of blood T cells in healthy people across ages. TCRdb re-called the 5' RACE reads through MiXCR, storing one row per CDR3 protein. Altogether over 700,000 distinct CDR3 sequences are present, 20% to 25% being singletons, with the ten largest covering 9.4%. These data are also associated with another study on T cells of mothers and their children.

The specimen sequenced was blood. The receptors originated from a boy younger than 18 in good health. Both conserved end residues are trimmed from each CDR3. A D gene is named only where the DNA matches it firmly.

V gene	D gene	J gene	CDR3 protein
TRBV28	.	TRBJ2-5	ASSPGVIQETQY
TRBV27	.	TRBJ1-2	ASRGTGGSRGYT
TRBV20-1	TRBD2	TRBJ2-1	SARDLAGSSYNEQL
TRBV12-3/TRBV12-4	.	TRBJ2-5	ASSLPRDWGGGTQY
TRBV13	.	TRBJ2-5	ASSLGPHRETQY
TRBV7-3	.	TRBJ2-1	ASSLTPDNEQF
TRBV4-2	.	TRBJ1-1	ASSQRPGGSTEAF
TRBV7-2	.	TRBJ1-2	ASSLYDSRGYT
TRBV7-7	TRBD1	TRBJ2-7	ASSSGGGGEQY
TRBV28	.	TRBJ1-4	ATLLQVGEKLF
TRBV7-3	.	TRBJ1-4	ASSLSSGQTKGGEKLF
TRBV20-1	.	TRBJ2-7	SASSSVSSYEQY
TRBV19	TRBD2	TRBJ2-4	ASSIDSGGAWNIQY
TRBV24-1	.	TRBJ1-2	ATSDSNYGYT
TRBV7-2	.	TRBJ2-7	ASSSTPSKQY
TRBV20-1	TRBD2	TRBJ2-4	SARSPSSGGASTIQY
TRBV4-3	.	TRBJ2-1	ASSQDREQNYNEQF
TRBV21-1	.	TRBJ2-2	ASSLRDWLNTGELF
TRBV7-8	.	TRBJ2-5	ASSWDIETQY
TRBV7-9	.	TRBJ2-7	ASSSTRAGAYEQY
TRBV7-3	.	TRBJ2-1	ASSLQGSGINEQF
TRBV4-1	.	TRBJ2-1	ASSQDWRQSYNEQF
TRBV11-2	.	.	ASSPGDQYNEQF
TRBV20-1	.	TRBJ1-1	SAPEGTEAF
TRBV7-3	.	TRBJ2-3	ASSPQADPSTDTQY
TRBV9	TRBD2	TRBJ2-2	ASSVAGSGDTNTGELF
TRBV6-5	TRBD2	TRBJ2-5	ASSRGLASETQH
TRBV7-2	TRBD1	TRBJ1-5	ASSLGQGPNQPQH
TRBV5-6	.	TRBJ2-1	ASSLAPVSGNEQF
TRBV4-3	.	.	ASSQARRADEQY
TRBV10-3	.	TRBJ1-3	AIGRFGNTIY
TRBV2	.	TRBJ2-4	ASSESIGFSAY
TRBV15	.	.	ATSRDRASEQY
TRBV12-3/TRBV12-4	.	TRBJ1-1	ASSLARRDAEAF
TRBV20-1	.	TRBJ1-2	SARKSYGYT
TRBV20-1	.	TRBJ2-7	SARDQDEYYEQY
TRBV27	.	TRBJ2-3	ASSLTPLGTDTQY
TRBV20-1	.	TRBJ2-7	SARGPSSASYEQY
TRBV20-1	.	TRBJ2-7	SARLDNYEQY
TRBV7-6	.	.	ASSLGGFLDNEQF
TRBV29-1	.	TRBJ2-1	SGGTARDEQF
TRBV28	.	TRBJ1-2	ASSLAGTREDYT
TRBV20-1	TRBD2	TRBJ2-7	SASAGGPDEQY
TRBV6-2/TRBV6-3	.	TRBJ2-1	ASSSPYNERF
TRBV3-1	TRBD1	TRBJ2-4	ASSQGTGKNIQY
TRBV20-1	.	TRBJ1-1	SAKTGGVDPF
TRBV24-1	.	TRBJ2-5	ATSDPVPSRETQY
TRBV12-3/TRBV12-4	.	TRBJ2-4	ASSLREGIQY
TRBV12-3/TRBV12-4	TRBD2	TRBJ2-3	ASSFAAGATDTQY
TRBV28	.	TRBJ2-5	ASGDLGKTQY
TRBV7-6	TRBD2	.	ASSPGGGDEQY
TRBV12-3/TRBV12-4	.	TRBJ2-3	ASSPEGGLSTDTQY
TRBV3-1	TRBD2	.	ASSQRAGEETQY
TRBV29-1	.	.	SVAGQGYNEQF
TRBV11-2	.	TRBJ1-1	ASSLSRARVKGAEAF
TRBV6-5	TRBD2	TRBJ2-4	ASSYLKVGGAGNIQY
TRBV7-2	.	TRBJ1-2	ASSLEQQLNHGYT